The 10 T cell receptor beta chains below were found in one sample sequenced in a study of CD8+CD57+ T cells in acquired aplastic anemia. CD8+CD57+ cell expansion had been shown by flow cytometry in patients chosen for sequencing. Profiling of TCR beta VDJ combinations and CDR3 sequences used genomic DNA as template. TCRdb processed the reads anew with MiXCR; each CDR3 protein has one entry. The data hold 100,000 to 150,000 distinct CDR3 sequences, with over 30% observed a single time. The source material was sorted CD4+, CD8+, or CD8+CD57+ T cells (not recorded which) from PBMCs. The receptors come from a human donor with aplastic anemia.

With respect to this clonotype: This may arise from a read error, as a much more abundant clone is one base away. This chain connects TRBV5-1 to TRBJ2-3; the D gene is possibly TRBD2 (6 bases). This CDR3 spans 16 amino acids. Germline V gene data show CDR1 as SGHRS and CDR2 as YFSETQ. In DNA, the CDR3 is TGCGCCAGCAGCTTACGGGGGACGCCTAGCACAGATACGCAGTGTTTT. It translates to CASSLRGTPSTDTQCF.

The table lists this clonotype with many counts. The chain employs TRBV5-1 and TRBJ1-1; D perhaps matches TRBD1 (5 bases). Germline V gene sequence: CDR1 SGHRS, CDR2 YFSETQ. This CDR3 contains 13 residues. V shed 5 bases and J shed 1 base, with 9 bases lying between them. CDR3 protein: CASSFQGNTEAFF. The CDR3 nucleotides read TGCGCCAGCAGTTTCCAGGGGAACACTGAAGCTTTCTTT.

There are many counts of this clonotype. The chain couples TRBV2 to TRBJ2-7; D call uncertain. The CDR3 is 14 residues long. V lost 7 bases and J 2 bases, leaving 15 bases between the germline ends. CDR1 and CDR2 from the germline V gene are SNHLY and FYNNEI. The CDR3 sequence is CASKTPGPTYEQYF. In DNA, the CDR3 is TGTGCCAGCAAGACCCCCGGCCCTACCTACGAGCAGTACTTC.

This clonotype was recorded only once. The gene calls are TRBV10-2 and TRBJ2-2; D may be TRBD2 (7 bases). Germline CDR1 WSHSY, CDR2 SAAADI. The CDR3 is 12 residues long. Trimming removed 9 bases from V and 6 bases from J, with 11 bases in between. The chain's CDR3 is CARVGGPGELFF. DNA for the CDR3: TGCGCCAGGGTCGGGGGGCCCGGGGAGCTGTTTTTT.

This clonotype was counted a few times. A much larger clone sits a single nucleotide away, making a read error possible. J is TRBJ1-5 and V is TRBV7-9; D is perhaps TRBD1 (5 bases). There are 13 residues in the CDR3. Germline CDR1 reads SEHNR; CDR2 reads FQNEAQ (reference sequence). Trimming removed 3 bases from V and 4 bases from J, with 7 bases in between. The CDR3, as DNA: TGTGCCAGCAGCTTGACAGCTAATCAGCCCCAGCATTTT. Amino acids: CASSLTANQPQHF.

This clonotype has at least ten counts. CDR3 amino acids: CASSGYREAEAFF. DNA of the CDR3: TGTGCCAGCAGTGGTTACAGGGAGGCTGAAGCTTTCTTT. The genes are TRBV2 and TRBJ1-1, with a tentative D call TRBD1 (6 bases). CDR3 length equals 13 residues. CDR1 and CDR2 (germline): SNHLY, FYNNEI. V lost 4 bases to trimming and J lost 6 bases, with 12 bases between them.

In regard to this clonotype: This may be a read error: a much more frequent sequence differs by one nucleotide. The V gene is TRBV14, the J gene TRBJ1-2; tentative D call: TRBD1 (6 bases). The germline V gene has CDR1 SGHDN and CDR2 FVKESK. The CDR3 runs 15 residues. CDR3 in amino acids: CASSQAWGANGGYTF. The CDR3 nucleotides read TGTGCCAGCAGTCAAGCATGGGGGGCGAACGGGGGCTACACCTTC.

Ten or more counts support this clonotype. V and J are TRBV4-2 and TRBJ1-3, with D uncertain. The CDR3 is 15 residues long. Trimming shortened V by 1 base and J by 0 bases, and 7 bases separated the two germline ends. CDR1 is LGHNA and CDR2 is YNFKEQ in the germline V gene. CDR3 sequence: CASSQVGNSGNTIYF. The CDR3 nucleotides read TGTGCCAGCAGCCAAGTGGGGAACTCTGGAAACACCATATATTTT.

The chain couples TRBV19 to TRBJ1-4; D is unresolved. There are 16 residues in the CDR3. V was pared by 4 bases and J by 0 bases, with 12 bases between. From germline, CDR1 is LNHDA and CDR2 SQIVND (reference sequence). The CDR3 sequence is CASSKRAGTTNEKLFF. The CDR3 DNA is TGTGCCAGTAGTAAGAGGGCAGGTACAACTAATGAAAAACTGTTTTTT.

The V and J genes are TRBV20-1 and TRBJ2-3; weak D call: TRBD1 (5 bases). The CDR3 loop spans 14 amino acids. Germline V CDR1 and CDR2: DFQATT, SNEGSKA (reference sequence). Trimming shortened V by 6 bases and J by 2 bases, and 15 bases separated the two germline ends. The CDR3 nucleotides are TGCAGTGCCCTGGGGCCGGGTTCCACAGATACGCAGTATTTT. It specifies CSALGPGSTDTQYF.